This is a list of T cell receptor beta chains from one sample in a study of T cell responses to AZD1222 COVID-19 vaccine. Profiling relied on immunoSEQ multiplex PCR, and the TCRdb table lists in-frame clones only, not all of them. Counted here are around 160,000 clones, 90% to 95% occurring once; the ten biggest clones make up 1.1% to 1.5%. Sample: peripheral blood, taken on day 0 of AZD1222 vaccination. All receptors derive from an adult in good health. CDR3s include the opening cysteine and the closing phenylalanine or tryptophan. A D gene is named only where the DNA matches it firmly. Where a row states a size, it is once, few, many or the class of an expanded clone; other rows omit it.

D gene,J gene,clone size,V gene,CDR3 DNA,CDR3 protein
NA,TRBJ1-2,NA,TRBV7-9,TGTGCCAGCAGCTTAGTTGAGGGTGCGGACTATGGCTACACCTTC,CASSLVEGADYGYTF
NA,TRBJ2-1,NA,TRBV27,TGTGCCAGCAGTAGGGCTCTTCAGGGGTCTTACAATGAGCAGTTCTTC,CASSRALQGSYNEQFF
TRBD2,TRBJ2-3,NA,TRBV5-4,TGTGCCAGCAGCCCCGGACTAGCGGGGGGGCTGGCTACAGATACGCAGTATTTT,CASSPGLAGGLATDTQYF
TRBD1,TRBJ1-6,NA,TRBV13,TGTGCCAGCAGAGCTAGGGACAGCCGCTCCTCACCCCTCCACTTT,CASRARDSRSSPLHF
NA,TRBJ2-7,NA,TRBV4-3,TGCGCCAGCAGCCAGAGGGACACTGGAGCCTACGAGCAGTACTTC,CASSQRDTGAYEQYF
NA,TRBJ1-3,NA,TRBV27,TGTGCCAGCAGCCAAACCCTACCGGGGACCAGCTCTGGAAACACCATATATTTT,CASSQTLPGTSSGNTIYF
NA,TRBJ1-5,few,TRBV6-2/TRBV6-3,TGTGCCAGCAGTTACGGGCCAGCTACTCTCGTAGGCAATCAGCCCCAGCATTTT,CASSYGPATLVGNQPQHF
TRBD1,TRBJ1-2,NA,TRBV5-1,TGCGCCAGCAGCTTGCCGGGACAGGGGGCGCCTGGCTACACCTTC,CASSLPGQGAPGYTF
NA,TRBJ1-1,NA,TRBV19,TGTGCCAGTAGTCCCCGTGGGCAGCGCACTGAAGCTTTCTTT,CASSPRGQRTEAFF
NA,TRBJ2-7,NA,TRBV28,TGTGCCACCCAACTAGTCAGGGGCCCCGAGCAGTACTTC,CATQLVRGPEQYF
NA,TRBJ1-2,NA,TRBV7-6,TGTGCCAGCAGCCATTCACCCGAGGGTTGGGGGGGCTACACCTTC,CASSHSPEGWGGYTF
TRBD1,TRBJ1-4,NA,TRBV28,TGTGCCAGCAGGCCGCCCCGCGGACAGGGAAAGGAAAAACTGTTTTTT,CASRPPRGQGKEKLFF
NA,TRBJ2-2,NA,TRBV27,TGTGCCAGCAGTTTTCGGCGGGACACCGGGGAGCTGTTTTTT,CASSFRRDTGELFF
TRBD2,TRBJ2-1,few,TRBV9,TGTGCCAGCAGCCTCAGCGGGGTGGCCTACAATGAGCAGTTCTTC,CASSLSGVAYNEQFF
NA,TRBJ1-2,NA,TRBV10-3,TGTGCCATCAGTGACCGACAGGCTGCTGATGGCTACACCTTC,CAISDRQAADGYTF
TRBD1,TRBJ2-1,NA,TRBV10-3,TGTGCCGCACAGGGGGTCAATGAGCAGTTCTTC,CAAQGVNEQFF
NA,TRBJ2-2,once,TRBV5-1,TGCGCCAGCAGCTTGGCCCGTACAGCTGGAACGCTAACCGGGGAGCTGTTTTTT,CASSLARTAGTLTGELFF
TRBD1,TRBJ1-1,NA,TRBV7-9,TGTGCCAGCAGACTGCCAGGGGGCATTACTGAAGCTTTCTTT,CASRLPGGITEAFF
NA,TRBJ2-4,NA,TRBV5-5,TGTGCCAGCAGCACTGGGGGGAACAGTAATAGACGTATTCAGTACTTC,CASSTGGNSNRRIQYF
NA,TRBJ1-2,NA,TRBV12-5,TGTGCTAGTGGTTCCGGTGCGTGGGGCTACACCTTC,CASGSGAWGYTF
NA,TRBJ1-2,NA,TRBV28,TGTGCCAGCAGTCCCGATTCGGAGGGCGCTAACTATGGCTACACCTTC,CASSPDSEGANYGYTF
NA,TRBJ2-1,NA,TRBV7-3,TGTGCCAGCAGCGCCAGGGCCAATGAGCAGTTCTTC,CASSARANEQFF
NA,TRBJ2-1,NA,TRBV9,TGTGCCAGCAGCGAAACCCCCTCCTCCTACAATGAGCAGTTCTTC,CASSETPSSYNEQFF
NA,TRBJ2-4,once,TRBV9,TGTGCCAGCAGCGTAGTAGGAGGGACGGGCAACATTCAGTACTTC,CASSVVGGTGNIQYF
NA,TRBJ2-1,NA,TRBV20-1,TGCAGTGCTAGAGGCAACAATGAGCAGTTCTTC,CSARGNNEQFF
NA,TRBJ1-1,NA,TRBV5-1,TGCGCCAGCAGCTTGTTTCCAGGGACTGAAGCTTTCTTT,CASSLFPGTEAFF
NA,TRBJ1-6,NA,TRBV7-3,TGTGCCAGCAGCTTATCACTGCCGAACTCACCCCTCCACTTT,CASSLSLPNSPLHF
TRBD1,TRBJ1-5,NA,TRBV7-8,TGTGCCAGCAGCCGAGGGACAGATATTTATCAGCCCCAGCATTTT,CASSRGTDIYQPQHF
TRBD1,TRBJ2-6,NA,TRBV12-5,TGTGCTAGTCCCGACAGGGGGGAGCCTGGGGCCAACGTCCTGACTTTC,CASPDRGEPGANVLTF
TRBD2,TRBJ2-5,NA,TRBV24-1,TGTGCCACCAGTGACCGTAGCGGGGGGGCAGGAGAGACCCAGTACTTC,CATSDRSGGAGETQYF
TRBD2,TRBJ2-5,NA,TRBV7-8,TGTGCCAGCAGCTTAGCGTTCACTAGCGGGAGCTATGAGACCCAGTACTTC,CASSLAFTSGSYETQYF
NA,TRBJ1-5,NA,TRBV28,TGTGCCAGCAGTTCGGGGGGCTGGGAGCCCCAGCATTTT,CASSSGGWEPQHF
TRBD2,TRBJ2-7,NA,TRBV11-3,TGTGCCAGCGCCTCCTGGGGGGGGAAGAATTTAGACTACGAGCAGTACTTC,CASASWGGKNLDYEQYF
NA,TRBJ2-3,NA,TRBV6-4,TGTGCCAGCAGTGTCACTCTAACAGATACGCAGTATTTT,CASSVTLTDTQYF
NA,TRBJ2-5,NA,TRBV2,TGTGCCAGCAGTGAGAAGACAGGACGAGAGACCCAGTACTTC,CASSEKTGRETQYF
TRBD1,TRBJ2-5,NA,TRBV4-3,TGCGCCAGCAGCCAAGAAGCACAGGGGGCAAGAGAGACCCAGTACTTC,CASSQEAQGARETQYF
TRBD1,TRBJ2-2,NA,TRBV4-3,TGCGCCAGCAGCCGACAGACCCCGGGACAGGGGTGGACCGGGGAGCTGTTTTTT,CASSRQTPGQGWTGELFF
NA,TRBJ2-7,few,TRBV13,TGTGCCAGCAGCTTAGTTCAAGGGCAGTACTTC,CASSLVQGQYF
NA,TRBJ1-1,once,TRBV5-8,TGTGCCAGCAGCGCTCGACAGCTAAAAGCTTTCTTT,CASSARQLKAFF
TRBD1,TRBJ1-1,NA,TRBV29-1,TGCAGCGTTGAAGCTCGGGGACAGGTGAACACTGAAGCTTTCTTT,CSVEARGQVNTEAFF
NA,TRBJ2-7,once,TRBV11-2,TGTGCCAGCAGCTTAGCGGGGAGCTCCTACGAGCAGTACTTC,CASSLAGSSYEQYF
NA,TRBJ2-7,NA,TRBV6-2/TRBV6-3,TGTGCCAGCAGTTACTCAATCGCAGGAGTCTCCTACGAGCAGTACTTC,CASSYSIAGVSYEQYF
NA,TRBJ2-6,NA,TRBV7-3,TGTGCCAGCAGCTCCCGCGGGGCCAACGTCCTGACTTTC,CASSSRGANVLTF
NA,TRBJ2-1,NA,TRBV11-2,TGTGCCAGCAGCTTATCGCGGGTCCCCAATGAGCAGTTCTTC,CASSLSRVPNEQFF
NA,TRBJ2-1,NA,TRBV6-4,TGTGCCAGCAGTGCAGACCATTACAATGAGCAGTTCTTC,CASSADHYNEQFF
NA,TRBJ2-2,NA,TRBV18,TGTGCCAGCTCACCGACACAAAGCACCGGGGAGCTGTTTTTT,CASSPTQSTGELFF
NA,TRBJ2-3,NA,TRBV11-2,TGTGCCAGCAGCCCGGAACCAGAGTCTACGCAGTATTTT,CASSPEPESTQYF
TRBD1,TRBJ1-1,NA,TRBV10-3,TGTGCCATCGGGGTGGACAGGGGGCACACTGAAGCTTTCTTT,CAIGVDRGHTEAFF
TRBD2,TRBJ2-5,NA,TRBV19,TGTGCCAGTAGCACCATGGCTAGCGGGGGAAGTAGGACCCAGTACTTC,CASSTMASGGSRTQYF
TRBD2,TRBJ2-2,NA,TRBV3-1/TRBV3-2,TGTGCCAGCAGCTACGGGACTAGCGGGAGAGGGACCGGGGAGCTGTTTTTT,CASSYGTSGRGTGELFF
NA,TRBJ2-1,NA,TRBV30,TGTGCCTGGAGTGGGGGGGAGCGGTACAATGAGCAGTTCTTC,CAWSGGERYNEQFF
NA,TRBJ1-2,NA,TRBV25-1,TGTGCCAGCAGTGTCCAGGGGAACTATGGCTACACCTTC,CASSVQGNYGYTF
NA,TRBJ2-2,NA,TRBV2,TGTGCCAGCAGTGTACTGAAGAACACCGGGGAGCTGTTTTTT,CASSVLKNTGELFF
TRBD2,TRBJ2-1,NA,TRBV14,TGTGCCAGCAGCCCTATCACGGGACTAGCGCCGCGCACCACCTACAATGAGCAGTTCTTC,CASSPITGLAPRTTYNEQFF
NA,TRBJ1-5,NA,TRBV5-6,TGTGCCAGCAGTACCTTTGGCAATCAGCCCCAGCATTTT,CASSTFGNQPQHF
TRBD1,TRBJ1-5,once,TRBV19,TGTGCCAGTACTACTGGACAGGGGGACCAGCCCCAGCATTTT,CASTTGQGDQPQHF
NA,TRBJ2-2,NA,TRBV29-1,TGCAGCGTTTCCGGCAGGGGAGACACCGGGGAGCTGTTTTTT,CSVSGRGDTGELFF
NA,TRBJ2-7,NA,TRBV5-1,TGCGCCAGCAGCTTGGAGGGGGTCGAGCAGTACTTC,CASSLEGVEQYF
NA,TRBJ1-2,NA,TRBV19,TGTGCCAGTAGTATTGGGGGCCTCCCTAACTATGGCTACACCTTC,CASSIGGLPNYGYTF